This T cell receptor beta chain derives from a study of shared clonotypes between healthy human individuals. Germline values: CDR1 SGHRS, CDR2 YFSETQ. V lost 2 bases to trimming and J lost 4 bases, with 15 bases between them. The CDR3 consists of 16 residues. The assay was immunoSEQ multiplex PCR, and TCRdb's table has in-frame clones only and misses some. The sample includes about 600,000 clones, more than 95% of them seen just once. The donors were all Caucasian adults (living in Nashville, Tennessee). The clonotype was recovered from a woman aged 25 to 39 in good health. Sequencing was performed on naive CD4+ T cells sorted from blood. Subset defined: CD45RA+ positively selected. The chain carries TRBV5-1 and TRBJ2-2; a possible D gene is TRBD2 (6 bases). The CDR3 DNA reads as TGCGCCAGCAGCTTCTCGGGGGAGGCGGCCACCGGGGAGCTGTTTTTT. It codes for CASSFSGEAATGELFF.